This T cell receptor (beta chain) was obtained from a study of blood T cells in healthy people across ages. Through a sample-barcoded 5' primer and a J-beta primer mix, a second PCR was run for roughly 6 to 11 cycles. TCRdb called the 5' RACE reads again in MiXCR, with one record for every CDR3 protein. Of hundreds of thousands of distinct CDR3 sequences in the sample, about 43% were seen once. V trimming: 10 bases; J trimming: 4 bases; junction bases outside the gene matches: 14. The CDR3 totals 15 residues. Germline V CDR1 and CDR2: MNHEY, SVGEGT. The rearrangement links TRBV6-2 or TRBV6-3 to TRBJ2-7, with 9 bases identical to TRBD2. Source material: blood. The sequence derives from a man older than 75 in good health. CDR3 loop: CATSRDAGGRYEQYF. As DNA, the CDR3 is TGTGCCACTTCGCGGGACGCGGGAGGGAGATACGAGCAGTACTTC.